The clone carrying this TCR beta chain was detected ten times or more. Trimming stripped 4 bases from V and 5 bases from J, with 14 bases between. Germline-derived CDR1 and CDR2 are GTSNPN and SVGIG (reference sequence). This CDR3 has 14 amino acids. This record comes from a study of T cells in Graves' hyperthyroidism and ophthalmopathy. Overall study context: Staff took peripheral blood when the initial diagnosis was made, before any treatment began.

The hyperthyroidism patients had all been newly diagnosed, and their disease duration was under 2 months. Their ages ranged from 18 to 65 years. Patients showing uncontrolled infection, other autoimmune disease, pregnancy or lactation were ineligible. Amplified TCR beta CDR3 regions came from RNA transcripts. HTBI primers were used for first-round RT-PCR of the TCR CDR3. Each CDR3 protein is one row after TCRdb ran MiXCR on the multiplex PCR reads. The sample records roughly 630,000 distinct CDR3 sequences, 15% to 18% being singletons. The receptor was isolated from a woman younger than 45 with Graves' hyperthyroidism. The chain combines TRBV30 with TRBJ2-2; D possibly corresponds to TRBD1 (5 bases). Sequencing was carried out using blood. CDR3 DNA: TGTGCCTGGAATTCCCAGGGAAGGACCGGGGAGCTGTTTTTT. It translates to CAWNSQGRTGELFF.